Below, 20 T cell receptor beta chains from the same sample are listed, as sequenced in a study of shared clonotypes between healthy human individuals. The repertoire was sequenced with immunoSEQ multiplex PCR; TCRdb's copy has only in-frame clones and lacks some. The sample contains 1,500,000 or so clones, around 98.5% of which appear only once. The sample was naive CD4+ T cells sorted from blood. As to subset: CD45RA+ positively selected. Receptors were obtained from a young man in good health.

The CDR3 here is CASSPRGLYEQYF. CDR3 DNA sequence: TGTGCCAGCAGTCCCAGGGGGCTCTACGAGCAGTACTTC. The chain carries TRBV27 and TRBJ2-7; the match to TRBD1 covers 8 bases. This CDR3 has 13 amino acids. V dropped 5 bases and J dropped 3; count of bases not matched to a gene: 3. Looked up from germline, CDR1 is MNHEY and CDR2 is SMNVEV (reference sequence).

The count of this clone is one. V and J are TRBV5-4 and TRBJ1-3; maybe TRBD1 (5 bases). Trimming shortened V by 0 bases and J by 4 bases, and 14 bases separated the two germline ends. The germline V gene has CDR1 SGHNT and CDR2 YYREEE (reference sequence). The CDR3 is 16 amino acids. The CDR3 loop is CASSLVGGAGGNTIYF. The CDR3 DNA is TGTGCCAGCAGCTTGGTGGGGGGAGCGGGAGGAAACACCATATATTTT.

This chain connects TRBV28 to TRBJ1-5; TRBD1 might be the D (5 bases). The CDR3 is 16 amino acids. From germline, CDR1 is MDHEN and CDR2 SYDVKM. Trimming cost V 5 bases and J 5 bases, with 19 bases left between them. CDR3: CASSPYGPGIDQPQHF. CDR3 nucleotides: TGTGCCAGCAGTCCCTACGGCCCAGGGATCGATCAGCCCCAGCATTTT.

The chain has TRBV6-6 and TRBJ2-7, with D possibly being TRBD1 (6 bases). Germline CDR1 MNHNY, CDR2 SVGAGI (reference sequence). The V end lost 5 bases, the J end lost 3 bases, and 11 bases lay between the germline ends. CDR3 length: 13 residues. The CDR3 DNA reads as TGTGCCAGCAGTACAGGGTCGATCTACGAGCAGTACTTC. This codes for CASSTGSIYEQYF.

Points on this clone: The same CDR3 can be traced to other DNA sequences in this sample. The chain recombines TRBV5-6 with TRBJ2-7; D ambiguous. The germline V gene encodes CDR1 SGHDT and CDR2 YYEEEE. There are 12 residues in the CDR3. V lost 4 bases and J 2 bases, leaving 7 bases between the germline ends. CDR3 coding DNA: TGTGCCAGCAGCCTCTCTCCCTACGAGCAGTACTTC. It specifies CASSLSPYEQYF.

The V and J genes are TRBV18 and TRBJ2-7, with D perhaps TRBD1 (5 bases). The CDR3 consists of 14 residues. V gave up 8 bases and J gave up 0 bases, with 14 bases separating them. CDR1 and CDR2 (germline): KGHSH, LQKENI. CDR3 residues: CASATGQLSYEQYF. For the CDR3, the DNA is TGTGCCAGCGCCACAGGCCAACTCTCCTACGAGCAGTACTTC.

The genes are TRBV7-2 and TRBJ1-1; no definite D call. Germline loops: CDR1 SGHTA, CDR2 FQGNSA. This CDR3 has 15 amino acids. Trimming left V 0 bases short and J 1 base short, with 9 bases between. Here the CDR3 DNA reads TGTGCCAGCAGCTTAGCTCTACATCCGAACACTGAAGCTTTCTTT. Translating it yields CASSLALHPNTEAFF.

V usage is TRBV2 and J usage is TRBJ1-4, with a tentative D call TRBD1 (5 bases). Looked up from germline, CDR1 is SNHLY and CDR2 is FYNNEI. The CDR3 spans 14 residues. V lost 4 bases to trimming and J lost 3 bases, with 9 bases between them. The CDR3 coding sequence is TGTGCCAGCAGTGTCCAGGGATCTAATGAAAAACTGTTTTTT. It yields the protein CASSVQGSNEKLFF.

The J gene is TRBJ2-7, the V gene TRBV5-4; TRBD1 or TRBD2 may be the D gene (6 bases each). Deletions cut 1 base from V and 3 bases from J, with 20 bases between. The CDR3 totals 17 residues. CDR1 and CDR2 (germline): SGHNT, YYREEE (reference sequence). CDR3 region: CASSLLGGLERNYEQYF. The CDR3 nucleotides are TGTGCCAGCAGCTTGCTGGGGGGCCTCGAGAGGAACTACGAGCAGTACTTC.

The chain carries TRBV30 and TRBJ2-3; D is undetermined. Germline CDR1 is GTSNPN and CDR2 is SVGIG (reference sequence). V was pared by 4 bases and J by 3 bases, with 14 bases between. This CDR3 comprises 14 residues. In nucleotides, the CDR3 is TGTGCCTGGAATGGAAGGCAGTGGACAGATACGCAGTATTTT. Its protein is CAWNGRQWTDTQYF.

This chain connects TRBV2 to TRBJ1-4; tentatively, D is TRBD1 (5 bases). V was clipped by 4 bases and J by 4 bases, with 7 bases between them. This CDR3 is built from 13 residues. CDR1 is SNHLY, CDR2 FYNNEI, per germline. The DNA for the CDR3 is TGTGCCAGCAGTGGCAGGGATAATGAAAAACTGTTTTTT. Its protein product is CASSGRDNEKLFF.

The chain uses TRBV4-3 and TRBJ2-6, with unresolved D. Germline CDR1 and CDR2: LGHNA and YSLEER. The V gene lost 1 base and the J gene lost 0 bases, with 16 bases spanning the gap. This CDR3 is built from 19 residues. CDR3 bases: TGCGCCAGCAGCCAAGTGTTTGGTCATCACCCCTCTGGGGCCAACGTCCTGACTTTC. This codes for CASSQVFGHHPSGANVLTF.

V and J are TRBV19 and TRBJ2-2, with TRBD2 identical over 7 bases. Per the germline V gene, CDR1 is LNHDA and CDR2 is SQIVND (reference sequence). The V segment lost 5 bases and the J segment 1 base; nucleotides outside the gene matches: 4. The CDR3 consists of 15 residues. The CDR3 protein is CASSPSGMNTGELFF. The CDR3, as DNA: TGTGCCAGTAGTCCGAGCGGGATGAACACCGGGGAGCTGTTTTTT.

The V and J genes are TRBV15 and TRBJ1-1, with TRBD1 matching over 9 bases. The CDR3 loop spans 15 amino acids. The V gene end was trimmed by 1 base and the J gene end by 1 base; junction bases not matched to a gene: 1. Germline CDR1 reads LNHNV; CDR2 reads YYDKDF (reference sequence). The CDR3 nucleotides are TGTGCCACCAGCAGAGTACAGGGGGCGAACACTGAAGCTTTCTTT. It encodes CATSRVQGANTEAFF.

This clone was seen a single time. The CDR3 is CSVEKAGELFF. In DNA form, the CDR3 reads TGCAGCGTGGAGAAAGCCGGGGAGCTGTTTTTT. The chain joins TRBV20-1 to TRBJ2-2; D is unresolved. In germline, CDR1 is DFQATT, CDR2 SNEGSKA (reference sequence). CDR3 length: 11 residues.

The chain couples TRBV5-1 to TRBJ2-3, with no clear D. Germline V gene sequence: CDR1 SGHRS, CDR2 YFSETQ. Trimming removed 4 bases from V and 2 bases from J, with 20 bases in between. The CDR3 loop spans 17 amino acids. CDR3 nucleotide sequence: TGCGCCAGCAGCCCATCTGATCGGGCCCGGGCCACAGATACGCAGTATTTT. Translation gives CASSPSDRARATDTQYF.

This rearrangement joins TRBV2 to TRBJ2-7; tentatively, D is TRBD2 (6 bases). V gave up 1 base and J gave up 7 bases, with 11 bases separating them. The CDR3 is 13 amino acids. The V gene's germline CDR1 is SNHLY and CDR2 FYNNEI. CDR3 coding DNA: TGTGCCAGCAGTGAAGTCCCGGAGGGGGAGCAGTACTTC. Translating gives CASSEVPEGEQYF.

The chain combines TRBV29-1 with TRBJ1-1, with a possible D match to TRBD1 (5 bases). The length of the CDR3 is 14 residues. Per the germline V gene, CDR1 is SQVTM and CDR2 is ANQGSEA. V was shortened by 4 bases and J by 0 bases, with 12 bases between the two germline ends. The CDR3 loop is CSVVVDSMNTEAFF. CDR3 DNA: TGCAGCGTTGTAGTCGACAGCATGAACACTGAAGCTTTCTTT.

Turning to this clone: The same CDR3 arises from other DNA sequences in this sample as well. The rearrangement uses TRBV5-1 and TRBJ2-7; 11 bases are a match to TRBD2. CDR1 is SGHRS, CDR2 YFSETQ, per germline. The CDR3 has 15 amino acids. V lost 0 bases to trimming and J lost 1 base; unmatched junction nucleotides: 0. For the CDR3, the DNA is TGCGCCAGCAGCTTGGGACTAGCGGGATCCTACGAGCAGTACTTC. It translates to CASSLGLAGSYEQYF.

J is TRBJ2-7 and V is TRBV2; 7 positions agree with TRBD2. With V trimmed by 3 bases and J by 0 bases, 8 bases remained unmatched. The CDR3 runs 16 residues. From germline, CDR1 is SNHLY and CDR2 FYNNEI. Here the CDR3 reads CASSDSGLGISYEQYF. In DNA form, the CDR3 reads TGTGCCAGCAGTGATTCTGGACTAGGAATCTCCTACGAGCAGTACTTC.